This T cell receptor beta chain originates from a study of blood T cell repertoires in COVID-19. As for the study in general: The cDNA or gDNA used as material had been derived from T cells, B-cell-depleted T cells, or PBMCs.

The CDR3 runs 15 residues. V was trimmed by 0 bases and J by 8 bases, leaving 13 bases between them. Germline loops: CDR1 LGHNT, CDR2 FRNRAP. Original data processing: Estimates of nucleated cell counts were drawn from the amplification of reference gene primers. Profiled with immunoSEQ multiplex PCR; TCRdb holds only in-frame clones, not every one. Clone size and V and J calls were adopted from that table, with D and trimming inferred from the DNA. The sample has about 180,000 clones, roughly nine tenths seen once; the top ten hold approximately 2%. The sequenced material came from peripheral blood. The rearrangement joins TRBV12-5 to TRBJ1-4; D remains ambiguous. This TCR was sampled from a man in his late teens or twenties who had recovered from COVID-19. CDR3 sequence (DNA): TGTGCTAGTGGTTTGGTAAAGGGAGGAGAAGAAAAACTGTTTTTT. Its protein is CASGLVKGGEEKLFF.